A selection of T cell receptor beta chains follows, all from one sample in a study of STAT5B mutations in CD4+ large granular lymphocyte leukemia. Data came from immunoSEQ multiplex PCR; TCRdb stores just in-frame clones and leaves some out. In the table there are about 33,000 clones, roughly 81% of which are singletons. Source material: CD4+ T cells from blood buffy coats. These receptor sequences come from a human donor in good health. Each CDR3 is given with its conserved first and last residue. A D gene is named only where the DNA matches it firmly. Clone size is shown for a subset of rows, as once, few, many or a class of expanded clone.

clone_size,d_call,j_call,v_call,cdr3_nt,cdr3_aa
.,.,TRBJ2-7,TRBV6-6,TGTGCCAGCAGCACCTCGATGGGCTTCCTCTACGAGCAGTACTTC,CASSTSMGFLYEQYF
.,.,TRBJ1-1,TRBV10-1,TGCGCCAGCAGTGAGTCAGTGAACACTGAAGCTTTCTTT,CASSESVNTEAFF
once,.,TRBJ1-5,TRBV5-1,TGCGCCAGCAGGAGGGGGGCGAATCAGCCCCAGCATTTT,CASRRGANQPQHF
.,.,TRBJ1-1,TRBV28,TGTGCCAGCAGACTCCAGGGAGGCACTGAAGCTTTCTTT,CASRLQGGTEAFF
.,TRBD2,TRBJ2-5,TRBV18,TGTGCCAGCTCACCCCCCGGGACTAGCGGCGAGACCCAGTACTTC,CASSPPGTSGETQYF
.,TRBD1,TRBJ1-3,TRBV7-9,TGTGCCAGCAGCGACGGGACAGGGGCTGGAAACACCATATATTTT,CASSDGTGAGNTIYF
.,TRBD1,TRBJ2-1,TRBV7-3,TGTGCCAGCAGCCCTAGAGAGACAGGGGGCGATGAGCAGTTCTTC,CASSPRETGGDEQFF
.,TRBD2,TRBJ2-3,TRBV7-8,TGTGCCAGCAGCTTAACTAGCGGGAGGGCCAGGGATACGCAGTATTTT,CASSLTSGRARDTQYF
.,TRBD1,TRBJ1-2,TRBV27,TGTGTCAGCAGTTTATCGGGAGGGGGCAGTGGCTACACCTTC,CVSSLSGGGSGYTF
.,.,TRBJ2-1,TRBV7-9,TGTGCCAGCAGCTCCCCCGACCAGGGGGGTTTCTTC,CASSSPDQGGFF
.,.,TRBJ1-1,TRBV25-1,TGTGCCAGCAGGGTCAGTGGGGACACTGAAGCTTTCTTT,CASRVSGDTEAFF
.,.,TRBJ2-2,TRBV10-3,TGTGCCATCAGTGCCCGCCCCGGGGAGCTGTTTTTT,CAISARPGELFF
once,TRBD2,TRBJ2-1,TRBV5-5,TGTGCCAGCAGCTTGGAGGGCGGGAGTATGGAGCAGTTCTTC,CASSLEGGSMEQFF
few,.,TRBJ2-1,TRBV19,TGTGCCAGTAGTATAGGCACGGACAATGAGCAGTTCTTC,CASSIGTDNEQFF
.,.,TRBJ1-3,TRBV15,TGTGCCACCAGCAGAGAAGCCGGCGGTTGGGGAAACACCATATATTTT,CATSREAGGWGNTIYF
.,.,TRBJ1-2,TRBV5-1,TGCGCCAGCAGCTTGGAGGCAGGTAGTGGCTACACCTTC,CASSLEAGSGYTF
few,.,TRBJ2-7,TRBV6-1,TGTGCCAGCAGGGATTTAGGCGCCGAGCAGTACTTC,CASRDLGAEQYF
.,.,TRBJ2-5,TRBV30,TGTGCCTGGAGTAGAACGGCAGGGGAGACCCAGTACTTC,CAWSRTAGETQYF
few,.,TRBJ2-2,TRBV19,TGTGCCAGTACCCCCGGAGTTTACAGCGGGGAGCTGTTTTTT,CASTPGVYSGELFF
.,TRBD1,TRBJ1-2,TRBV9,TGTGCCAGCAGCGTACAGGGGGCGGGGTATGGCTACACCTTC,CASSVQGAGYGYTF
.,TRBD2,TRBJ2-2,TRBV18,TGTGCCAGCTCATTCGCCCCGACTAGCGGGACGAACACCGGGGAGCTGTTTTTT,CASSFAPTSGTNTGELFF
.,TRBD2,TRBJ2-2,TRBV27,TGTGCCAGCAGTCTAATAGCGGGAGTCGTCCCCGGGGAGCTGTTTTTT,CASSLIAGVVPGELFF
.,TRBD2,TRBJ2-7,TRBV5-1,TGCGCCAGCAGCTCCCCCGGGACTAGATATTACGAGCAGTACTTC,CASSSPGTRYYEQYF
.,TRBD2,TRBJ2-5,TRBV19,TGTGCCAGTAGTACCACTAGCGGGAGAGAGACCCAGTACTTC,CASSTTSGRETQYF
.,.,TRBJ2-6,TRBV27,TGTGCCAGCAGTCCGGGACCAAGCTGGGAGGCCAACGTCCTGACTTTC,CASSPGPSWEANVLTF
.,TRBD2,TRBJ2-7,TRBV7-9,TGTGCCAGCAGCTTCCTCGGGGTACTAGCGGCCTACGAGCAGTACTTC,CASSFLGVLAAYEQYF
.,.,TRBJ2-3,TRBV5-6,TGTGCCAGCAGCTTGGCGGGAGCGGCAGATACGCAGTATTTT,CASSLAGAADTQYF
.,TRBD2,TRBJ2-1,TRBV6-5,TGTGCCAGCAGGGTTAGCGGGAGCGCCTACAATGAGCAGTTCTTC,CASRVSGSAYNEQFF
few,.,TRBJ2-2,TRBV18,TGTGCCAGCTCACCTCAGGACGTTACCGGGGAGCTGTTTTTT,CASSPQDVTGELFF
.,.,TRBJ2-7,TRBV28,TGTGCCAGCAGGGGGGGCTACGAGCAGTACTTC,CASRGGYEQYF
.,TRBD2,TRBJ2-7,TRBV4-2,TGTGCCAGCAGCCTTGGTGGGACTAGCGGGAGACCCTACGAGCAGTACTTC,CASSLGGTSGRPYEQYF
.,TRBD1,TRBJ2-7,TRBV6-1,TGTGCCGCGGAAGGGGACAGGACCTACGAGCAGTACTTC,CAAEGDRTYEQYF
.,TRBD1,TRBJ2-5,TRBV9,TGTGCCAGCAGCGAGGGACAGCAAGAGACCCAGTACTTC,CASSEGQQETQYF
once,.,TRBJ2-4,TRBV6-1,TGTGCCAGCAGTGAAGCCCGTCCAGGGCAAGTCGGCAAAAACATTCAGTACTTC,CASSEARPGQVGKNIQYF
.,TRBD1,TRBJ2-5,TRBV23-1,TGCGCCAGCAGTCAATTTAAGCGGGGACAGGGTAAAGAGACCCAGTACTTC,CASSQFKRGQGKETQYF